This T cell receptor beta chain stems from a study of CD8+ T cells in alopecia areata. Study outcomes and limitations: Scalp clonality and expanded CD8+ clones among the top 100 fell significantly with tofacitinib. Many expanded lesional clones persisted in scalp and blood during tofacitinib. Tissue-resident alphabeta T cells belonging to normal skin likewise get sequenced within scalp specimens.

Treatment denoted: oral pan-JAK inhibitor, 5-10 mg twice daily. Lesional scalp punch biopsies and peripheral blood came from alopecia areata patients. Following RNA extraction, reverse transcription yielded cDNA that acted as the sequencing template. Sequencing used immunoSEQ multiplex PCR; TCRdb keeps in-frame clones, though not all of them. Altogether 150,000 to 200,000 clones are present, about three fifths being singletons, with the ten largest covering 10% to 15%. This CDR3 is 10 amino acids long. Trimming left V 9 bases short and J 10 bases short, with 10 bases between. Germline V gives CDR1 SNHLY, CDR2 FYNNEI. In its sample, this clone was seen once. Its antigen is undetermined.

The sequences come from CD8+ T cells sorted from blood, collected at week 24, from a patient treated with tofacitinib. The chain joins TRBV2 to TRBJ2-1; no reliable D call. This clonotype originated in a human donor with alopecia areata. CDR3 sequence: CASLKEEQFF. CDR3 sequence (DNA): TGTGCCAGTCTCAAGGAGGAGCAGTTCTTC.